A single sample is the source of the 9 T cell receptor beta chains below, sequenced in a study of shared clonotypes between healthy human individuals. The repertoire was sequenced with immunoSEQ multiplex PCR; TCRdb's copy has only in-frame clones and lacks some. The table lists 750,000 to 1,000,000 clones, 80% to 95% of them singletons. CD45RO-negative, CCR7-selected cells formed the naive CD8 fraction, which excluded terminally differentiated effector memory CD45RA+ cells. Input material: naive CD8+ T cells sorted from blood. The receptors here all came from a man aged 30 to 45 in good health.

The chain has TRBV7-2 and TRBJ2-1, with 11 positions matching TRBD1. J gave up 7 bases and V 2 bases, and 10 bases lay outside the gene matches. CDR1 and CDR2 (germline): SGHTA, FQGNSA. CDR3 length: 17 amino acids. For the CDR3, the DNA is TGTGCCAGCAGCTTATCTAAGGGACAGGGGGACAGTAATGAGCAGTTCTTC. The encoded protein is CASSLSKGQGDSNEQFF.

In the case of this clone: At one boundary the junction diverges from the germline segment, which might be a read error. The chain joins TRBV7-2 to TRBJ2-1; 7 positions agree with TRBD2. Per the germline V gene, CDR1 is SGHTA and CDR2 is FQGNSA. The CDR3 has 17 residues. CDR3 bases: TGTGCCAGCAGCAATGGGACTACCCGTCGGGTCTACGATGAGCAGTTCTTC. Translated, it gives CASSNGTTRRVYDEQFF. Combining the CDR3 with reference TRBV7-2 and TRBJ2-1 gives the whole variable domain GAGVSQSPSNKVTEKGKDVELRCDPISGHTALYWYRQSLGQGLEFLIYFQGNSAPDKSGLPSDRFSAERTGGSVSTLTIQRTQQEDSAVYLCASSNGTTRRVYDEQFFGPGTRLTVL.

The rearrangement uses TRBV5-1 and TRBJ2-1, with D perhaps TRBD2 (5 bases). Trimming pared 0 bases from V and 9 bases from J, leaving 19 bases between. The CDR3 contains 16 residues. The germline V gene encodes CDR1 SGHRS and CDR2 YFSETQ. Here the CDR3 reads CASSLGPDDHRGEQFF. The CDR3, as DNA: TGCGCCAGCAGCTTGGGGCCGGACGACCATCGGGGTGAGCAGTTCTTC.

The chain couples TRBV5-1 to TRBJ2-1; D unclear. The germline CDR1 and CDR2 sequences are SGHRS and YFSETQ. Deletions cut 6 bases from V and 2 bases from J, with 15 bases between. CDR3 length: 15 residues. The CDR3 region has the DNA TGCGCCAGCATGGTCGGAGAGAAAACCTACAATGAGCAGTTCTTC. This codes for CASMVGEKTYNEQFF.

The gene calls are TRBV7-6 and TRBJ2-2; possibly TRBD1 for D (5 bases). Germline V gene data show CDR1 as SGHVS and CDR2 as FNYEAQ. The CDR3 loop spans 13 amino acids. Trimming removed 8 bases at V and 4 bases at J, with 11 bases between. CDR3 DNA: TGTGCCAGCGGCAGGGTTGGCACCGGGGAGCTGTTTTTT. It yields the protein CASGRVGTGELFF.

The chain joins TRBV2 to TRBJ2-4; unclear D gene. The CDR3 is 17 amino acids. V shed 6 bases and J shed 3 bases, with 21 bases lying between them. Germline lookup yields CDR1 SNHLY and CDR2 FYNNEI. This CDR3 is CASRDPDNQRDKNIQYF. The CDR3 DNA follows: TGTGCCAGCAGGGATCCTGACAATCAGCGTGACAAAAACATTCAGTACTTC.

The sample holds one count of this clone. This chain links TRBV4-1 with TRBJ1-1; D remains unclear. V lost 0 bases and J 8 bases, leaving 7 bases between the germline ends. The V gene's germline CDR1 is MGHRA and CDR2 YSYEKL. The CDR3 has 12 amino acids. CDR3 nucleotides: TGCGCCAGCAGCCAAGACACGAGCGAAGCTTTCTTT. Amino acids: CASSQDTSEAFF.

The V call is TRBV14, the J call TRBJ2-1; D gene unclear. CDR1 and CDR2 from the germline V gene are SGHDN and FVKESK. Trimming took off 3 bases at V and 3 bases at J, with 18 bases between the two ends. This CDR3 is built from 17 residues. CDR3: CASSQSFAVHYYNEQFF. CDR3 in DNA: TGTGCCAGCAGCCAGAGTTTTGCCGTTCATTACTACAATGAGCAGTTCTTC.

The chain recombines TRBV14 with TRBJ2-1; D call uncertain. This CDR3 region has 13 residues. Germline assignment: CDR1 SGHDN and CDR2 FVKESK. Trimming removed 1 base from V and 9 bases from J, with 10 bases in between. CDR3 residues: CASSQAGSGEQFF. The CDR3 region has the DNA TGTGCCAGCAGCCAAGCGGGCTCCGGTGAGCAGTTCTTC.